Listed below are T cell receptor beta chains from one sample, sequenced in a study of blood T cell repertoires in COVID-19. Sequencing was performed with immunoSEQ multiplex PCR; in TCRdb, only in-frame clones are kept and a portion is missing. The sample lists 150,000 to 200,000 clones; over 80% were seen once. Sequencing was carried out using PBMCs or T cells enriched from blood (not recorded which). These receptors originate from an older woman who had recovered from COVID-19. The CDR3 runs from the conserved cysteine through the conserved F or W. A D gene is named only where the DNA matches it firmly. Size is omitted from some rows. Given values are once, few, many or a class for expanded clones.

cdr3_aa: CASSGSQGAPGAGELFF
cdr3_nt: TGTGCCAGCAGTGGCTCCCAGGGGGCGCCGGGGGCCGGGGAGCTGTTTTTT
d_call: TRBD1
j_call: TRBJ2-2
clone_size: few
v_call: TRBV2

cdr3_aa: CASSWGGGEQYF
cdr3_nt: TGTGCCAGCAGTTGGGGGGGCGGCGAGCAGTACTTC
d_call: NA
j_call: TRBJ2-7
clone_size: NA
v_call: TRBV6-5

cdr3_aa: CASSESPDYYSNQPQHF
cdr3_nt: TGTGCCAGCAGTGAAAGCCCAGACTATTATAGCAATCAGCCCCAGCATTTT
d_call: NA
j_call: TRBJ1-5
clone_size: NA
v_call: TRBV6-1

cdr3_aa: CASSSSVSNYGYTF
cdr3_nt: TGTGCCAGCAGCTCCTCTGTCTCTAACTATGGCTACACCTTC
d_call: NA
j_call: TRBJ1-2
clone_size: NA
v_call: TRBV7-8

cdr3_aa: CASRRWLAGGPETQYF
cdr3_nt: TGTGCCAGCAGACGATGGCTAGCGGGGGGCCCCGAGACCCAGTACTTC
d_call: TRBD2
j_call: TRBJ2-5
clone_size: NA
v_call: TRBV7-8

cdr3_aa: CASRGTGSGYEQYF
cdr3_nt: TGTGCCAGCAGAGGGACAGGGTCGGGCTACGAGCAGTACTTC
d_call: TRBD1
j_call: TRBJ2-7
clone_size: few
v_call: TRBV2

cdr3_aa: CASRLLDRKDQPQHF
cdr3_nt: TGTGCCAGCAGATTACTCGACAGAAAAGATCAGCCCCAGCATTTT
d_call: NA
j_call: TRBJ1-5
clone_size: NA
v_call: TRBV27

cdr3_aa: CASSPARGLAKNIQYF
cdr3_nt: TGTGCCAGCAGCCCGGCCCGAGGCCTAGCCAAAAACATTCAGTACTTC
d_call: NA
j_call: TRBJ2-4
clone_size: few
v_call: TRBV3-1/TRBV3-2

cdr3_aa: CASSNPLAGTRWVETQYF
cdr3_nt: TGTGCCAGCAGCAACCCTCTAGCGGGAACACGGTGGGTGGAGACCCAGTACTTC
d_call: NA
j_call: TRBJ2-5
clone_size: NA
v_call: TRBV21-1

cdr3_aa: CASSHGSGGPQHF
cdr3_nt: TGTGCCAGCTCCCACGGGAGCGGGGGTCCCCAGCATTTT
d_call: NA
j_call: TRBJ1-5
clone_size: NA
v_call: TRBV27

cdr3_aa: CASSPAGTRQFF
cdr3_nt: TGTGCCAGCAGCCCAGCGGGAACGAGGCAGTTCTTC
d_call: TRBD2
j_call: TRBJ2-1
clone_size: few
v_call: TRBV2

cdr3_aa: CASRVQGNTEAFF
cdr3_nt: TGCGCCAGCAGGGTACAGGGGAACACTGAAGCTTTCTTT
d_call: NA
j_call: TRBJ1-1
clone_size: few
v_call: TRBV10-2

cdr3_aa: CASSLSTGGASYTF
cdr3_nt: TGTGCCAGCAGTTTATCGACAGGGGGCGCTTCCTACACCTTC
d_call: TRBD1
j_call: TRBJ1-2
clone_size: NA
v_call: TRBV28

cdr3_aa: CASSQWGGNQPQHF
cdr3_nt: TGTGCCAGCAGCCAATGGGGAGGCAATCAGCCCCAGCATTTT
d_call: NA
j_call: TRBJ1-5
clone_size: NA
v_call: TRBV3-1/TRBV3-2

cdr3_aa: CASSESSSGDGEKLFF
cdr3_nt: TGCGCCAGCAGTGAGTCTTCGTCAGGGGATGGGGAAAAACTGTTTTTT
d_call: NA
j_call: TRBJ1-4
clone_size: NA
v_call: TRBV10-1

cdr3_aa: CASKWVAEETQYF
cdr3_nt: TGTGCCAGCAAGTGGGTAGCGGAAGAGACCCAGTACTTC
d_call: NA
j_call: TRBJ2-5
clone_size: NA
v_call: TRBV2

cdr3_aa: CSASGTGGYTF
cdr3_nt: TGCAGTGCTAGCGGCACCGGGGGCTACACCTTC
d_call: NA
j_call: TRBJ1-2
clone_size: NA
v_call: TRBV20-1